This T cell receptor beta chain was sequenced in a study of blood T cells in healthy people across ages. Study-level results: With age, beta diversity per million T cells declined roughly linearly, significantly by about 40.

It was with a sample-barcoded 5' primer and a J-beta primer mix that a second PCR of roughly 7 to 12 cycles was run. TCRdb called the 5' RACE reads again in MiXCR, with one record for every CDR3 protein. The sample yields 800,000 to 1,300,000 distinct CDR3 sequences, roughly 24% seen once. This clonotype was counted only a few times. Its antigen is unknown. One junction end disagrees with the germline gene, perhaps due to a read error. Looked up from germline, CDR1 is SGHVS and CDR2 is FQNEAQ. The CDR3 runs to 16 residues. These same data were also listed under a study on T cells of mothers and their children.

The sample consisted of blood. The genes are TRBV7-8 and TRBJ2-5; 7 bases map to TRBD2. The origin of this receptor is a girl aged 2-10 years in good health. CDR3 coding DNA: TGTGCCAGCAGCCTAGCAGGCCTAGCGGCAGTTGAGACCCAGTACTTC. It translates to CASSLAGLAAVETQYF.